This TCR beta chain was captured by sequencing in a study of regulatory T cells in long-lasting Graves disease. Study-level points and caveats: Exclusively peripheral blood, rather than thyroid tissue, was studied. The persistent group shared 2,700 or so public clonotypes, more than the roughly 970 shared by new patients.

V shed 7 bases and J 5 bases; nucleotides not matched to a gene: 10. Germline V CDR1 and CDR2: MNHEY, SVGEGT. This CDR3 region has 15 residues. As regards this clonotype: Its antigen is unknown.

Construction of the TCR beta libraries employed iRepertoire HTBI primers in conjunction with Arm-PCR of CDR3 regions. From the multiplex PCR reads, TCRdb called clonotypes with MiXCR, one entry per CDR3 protein. The data show about 300,000 distinct CDR3 sequences, roughly a fifth seen once. The time point here: persistent/refractory GD, antithyroid drugs over 5 years with positive TRAb. After RNA was extracted from PBMCs, the TCR library was made from it. Tubes containing EDTA received approximately 8.7 milliliters of drawn peripheral blood. The sequenced sample was peripheral blood mononuclear cells (PBMCs), obtained when the disease was refractory, from a patient treated with antithyroid drugs. The source is a female donor with Graves disease. The genes are TRBV6-2 or TRBV6-3 and TRBJ1-1; 10 nucleotides align to TRBD1. As DNA, the CDR3 is TGTGCCAGCACCACCAGGGACAGGGGAAATACTGAAGCTTTCTTT. Its translation: CASTTRDRGNTEAFF.